This T cell receptor beta chain is drawn from a study of identical twins. TCRdb called the 5' RACE reads again in MiXCR, with one record for every CDR3 protein. The sample lists 450,000 or so distinct CDR3 sequences, less than 20% occurring once. After removal of 10 bases from V and 8 bases from J, the junction contained 11 bases not matched to a gene. CDR3 size: 14 residues. Germline lookup yields CDR1 LNHDA and CDR2 SQIVND (reference sequence). The sequence came from a man aged 45-60 years in good health. This chain links TRBV19 with TRBJ1-4; TRBD1 aligns across 9 bases. Sequencing used naive T cells sorted from blood. The CDR3 DNA reads TGTGCCACAAGGGAACAGGGGGCGCGAGAAAAACTGTTTTTT. Translated: CATREQGAREKLFF.